A single sample gave rise to the 22 T cell receptor beta chains below, sequenced in a study of regulatory T cells in long-lasting Graves disease. Building the TCR beta libraries relied on iRepertoire HTBI primers, and CDR3 regions underwent Arm-PCR. MiXCR, run by TCRdb on the multiplex PCR reads, gives a single entry per CDR3 protein. The sample consists of around 450,000 distinct CDR3 sequences, about 15% of them appearing once. Time point: newly diagnosed GD, antithyroid drugs for less than 3 months. PBMCs provided the RNA from which the TCR library was made. Another study also made use of these data, one on T cells in Graves' hyperthyroidism and ophthalmopathy.

The sample was peripheral blood mononuclear cells (PBMCs), taken at new diagnosis, from a patient treated with antithyroid drugs. The receptor set was obtained from a woman aged 40-49 years with Graves disease.

This clonotype was picked up many times. The rearrangement uses TRBV28 and TRBJ2-7; D may be TRBD2 (6 bases). The germline V and J ends were trimmed by 5 bases and 6 bases, with 14 bases remaining between them. CDR3 size: 13 residues. CDR1 and CDR2 from the germline V gene are MDHEN and SYDVKM. The CDR3: CASSALSSGEQYF. In DNA, the CDR3 is TGTGCCAGCAGTGCCTTGAGTAGCGGCGAGCAGTACTTC. Full variable domain (remainder filled in from reference TRBV28 and TRBJ2-7): DVKVTQSSRYLVKRTGEKVFLECVQDMDHENMFWYRQDPGLGLRLIYFSYDVKMKEKGDIPEGYSVSREKKERFSLILESASTNQTSMYLCASSALSSGEQYFGPGTRLTVT.

The chain links TRBV25-1 to TRBJ2-4, with 8 bases lining up with TRBD2. This CDR3 region has 15 residues. Germline CDR1 reads MGHDK; CDR2 reads SYGVNS. J was trimmed by 1 base and V by 8 bases; bases with no gene match: 7. CDR3 amino acids: CASAESGGAKNIQYF. The CDR3 DNA sequence: TGTGCCAGCGCCGAGTCGGGGGGGGCCAAAAACATTCAGTACTTC.

On this clonotype itself: The junction departs from the called germline gene at one end, perhaps through a read error. The CDR3 loop reads CASSHRDSSYNEHFF. In nucleotides, the CDR3 is TGTGCCAGCAGCCACAGGGACTCCTCCTACAATGAGCACTTCTTC. The chain links TRBV5-5 to TRBJ2-1; perhaps D is TRBD1 or TRBD2 (6 bases each). The CDR3 has 15 residues. Per the germline V gene, CDR1 is SGHKS and CDR2 is YYEKEE (reference sequence).

On this clonotype itself: A much more abundant neighbour one base away suggests this may be a read error. The conserved closing phenylalanine or tryptophan is absent in this CDR3, likely reflecting a read error. The V gene is TRBV5-1, the J gene TRBJ2-3, with no clear D. The CDR3 covers 15 residues. Germline CDR1 is SGHRS and CDR2 is YFSETQ. Trimming pared 0 bases from V and 6 bases from J, leaving 14 bases between. CDR3 in amino acids: CASSLEAMREDTQYC. CDR3 in DNA: TGCGCCAGCAGCTTGGAGGCAATGCGAGAGGATACGCAGTATTGT.

The table lists this clonotype with many counts. V and J are TRBV9 and TRBJ2-5; D gene uncertain. V was trimmed by 0 bases and J by 5 bases, leaving 14 bases between them. From germline, CDR1 is SGDLS and CDR2 YYNGEE. The CDR3 is 15 amino acids. CDR3 nucleotides: TGTGCCAGCAGCGTAGGTGGCGGAGTGGGGGAGACCCAGTACTTC. Its translation: CASSVGGGVGETQYF.

Concerning this clonotype itself: A read error may explain this, as a much larger clone is one base away. The chain has TRBV11-1 and TRBJ2-3; 8 nucleotides line up with TRBD2. The CDR3 has 18 amino acids. V shed 3 bases, J shed 7 bases, and the junction held 18 bases outside the gene matches. From germline, CDR1 is SGHAT and CDR2 FQDESV (reference sequence). The CDR3 DNA reads TGTGCCAGCAGCTTTATGCCTACCGTGACTAGCGCAACATATACGCAGTATTTT. Translating it yields CASSFMPTVTSATYTQYF.

This clonotype has just a few counts. The chain uses TRBV15 and TRBJ2-2, with 16 bases fitting TRBD2. Germline V gene sequence: CDR1 LNHNV, CDR2 YYDKDF (reference sequence). The CDR3 covers 19 residues. Unmatched junction bases numbered 11, after V lost 3 bases and J lost 7 bases. The CDR3 DNA reads as TGTGCCACCAGCAGTCCCCCGGGACTAGCGGGAGGGCCGGTCGGGGAGCTGTTTTTT. It yields the protein CATSSPPGLAGGPVGELFF.

Regarding this clonotype: This is likely an artifact of a read error, given a far larger clone one base away. The conserved phenylalanine or tryptophan normally closing the CDR3 is absent here, so this likely arose from a read error. The V and J genes are TRBV9 and TRBJ2-2; D uncertain. CDR3 length: 15 amino acids. CDR1 and CDR2 from the germline V gene are SGDLS and YYNGEE. V gave up 4 bases and J gave up 0 bases, with 10 bases separating them. The CDR3, as DNA: TGTGCCAGCAGCTACAGCAGATCGAACACCGGGGAGCTGTTTCTT. It yields the protein CASSYSRSNTGELFL.

The sample holds a few counts of this clonotype. CDR3 sequence (DNA): TGTGCCAGCAGCTCCGGACGGCGGATATACAATGAGCAGTTCTTC. Protein product: CASSSGRRIYNEQFF. The chain joins TRBV7-9 to TRBJ2-1; D unclear. This CDR3 comprises 15 residues. The germline CDR1 and CDR2 sequences are SEHNR and FQNEAQ (reference sequence). The ends were cut back, 4 bases at V and 4 bases at J, with 14 bases in the middle.

This clonotype was seen many times. The chain links TRBV6-2 or TRBV6-3 to TRBJ2-5, with D possibly being TRBD1 (6 bases). The V gene lost 2 bases and the J gene lost 8 bases, with 12 bases spanning the gap. Germline V gene sequence: CDR1 MNHEY, CDR2 SVGEGT. The CDR3 runs to 13 residues. The DNA of the CDR3 is TGTGCCAGCAGTTACCCCGGGGACAAAACCCAGTACTTC. It translates to CASSYPGDKTQYF.

The rearrangement links TRBV3-1 to TRBJ2-6; D tentatively reads TRBD1 or TRBD2 (5 bases each). CDR1 and CDR2 (germline): LGHDT, YNNKEL (reference sequence). CDR3 length: 19 amino acids. Trimming took off 1 base at V and 4 bases at J, with 20 bases between the two ends. The CDR3 protein is CASSQVAWGYGDGANVLTF. The CDR3 DNA is TGTGCCAGCAGCCAAGTTGCCTGGGGGTACGGAGACGGGGCCAACGTCCTGACTTTC.

This clonotype occurred many times. The rearrangement uses TRBV11-2 and TRBJ2-1; TRBD2 is a possible D gene (6 bases). The CDR3 is made up of 16 amino acids. Germline-derived CDR1 and CDR2 are SGHAT and FQNNGV. The V end was cut by 0 bases, the J end by 4 bases, with 13 bases between. The CDR3 sequence is CASSLDGAGLYNEQFF. In DNA, the CDR3 is TGTGCCAGCAGCTTAGATGGAGCGGGTCTGTACAATGAGCAGTTCTTC.

The J gene is TRBJ1-1, the V gene TRBV5-1; D not certain. The germline V gene has CDR1 SGHRS and CDR2 YFSETQ. Trimming took 6 bases from V and 1 from J, leaving 10 bases between them. The CDR3 has 13 amino acids. The CDR3 sequence is CASKLAENTEAFF. CDR3 coding DNA: TGCGCCAGCAAGTTAGCCGAGAACACTGAAGCTTTCTTT.

To note about this clonotype: A much larger clone sits a single nucleotide away, making a read error possible. V is TRBV11-2 and J is TRBJ2-7; 8 bases align to TRBD2. The CDR3 covers 17 residues. Germline V gene data show CDR1 as SGHAT and CDR2 as FQNNGV. The CDR3 region has the DNA TGTGCCAGCAGCCCTATTATTTGGGGTAGCGGGGACTACGAGCAGTGCTTC. This sequence encodes CASSPIIWGSGDYEQCF. The full variable domain, completed using reference TRBV11-2 and TRBJ2-7, is EAGVAQSPRYKIIEKRQSVAFWCNPISGHATLYWYQQILGQGPKLLIQFQNNGVVDDSQLPKDRFSAERLKGVDSTLKIQPAKLEDSAVYLCASSPIIWGSGDYEQCFGPGTRLTVT.

This clonotype was seen repeatedly, ten times or more. This chain uses TRBV27 with TRBJ1-2; a weak D match, TRBD1 (5 bases). Trimming removed 5 bases from V and 3 bases from J, with 19 bases in between. This CDR3 region has 16 residues. Germline lookup yields CDR1 MNHEY and CDR2 SMNVEV (reference sequence). CDR3 amino acids: CASSPRSSQGDYGYTF. The CDR3 DNA follows: TGTGCCAGCAGTCCCCGAAGTAGTCAGGGAGACTATGGCTACACCTTC.

This clonotype was recorded at least ten times. The chain has TRBV12-3 or TRBV12-4 and TRBJ2-7, with D hard to call. Trimming shortened V by 7 bases and J by 1 base, and 14 bases separated the two germline ends. The CDR3 length is 14 residues. The CDR3 DNA is TGTGCCAGCAACTCGGACGGATTGTCCTACGAGCAGTACTTC. It is translated as CASNSDGLSYEQYF.

This clonotype appeared many times. The chain joins TRBV9 to TRBJ2-6; 8 bases line up with TRBD1. The CDR3 runs 15 residues. V lost 3 bases to trimming and J lost 4 bases; unmatched junction nucleotides: 3. CDR1 and CDR2 from the germline V gene are SGDLS and YYNGEE. CDR3 DNA: TGTGCCAGCAGCGGGACAGGGCTCGGGGCCAACGTCCTGACTTTC. It specifies CASSGTGLGANVLTF.

The genes are TRBV30 and TRBJ1-1, with D unclear. In germline, CDR1 is GTSNPN, CDR2 SVGIG (reference sequence). The CDR3 length is 13 residues. Deletions cut 2 bases from V and 2 bases from J, with 9 bases between. The CDR3 spells CAWSSLRNTEAFF. The CDR3 DNA is TGTGCCTGGAGTTCCTTAAGAAACACTGAAGCTTTCTTT.

To note about this clonotype: A far more abundant clone sits one base away, making this likely a read error. The gene calls are TRBV3-1 and TRBJ2-7; TRBD2 aligns across 11 bases. The germline CDR1 and CDR2 sequences are LGHDT and YNNKEL (reference sequence). This CDR3 contains 16 residues. The J segment lost 8 bases and the V segment lost 6 bases, leaving 15 bases of the junction unmatched. The CDR3 region is CASSLVGLAGGNKQYF. DNA of the CDR3: TGTGCCAGCAGTTTGGTGGGGCTAGCGGGAGGAAACAAGCAGTACTTC.

In the case of this clonotype: This may come from a read error, since a much larger clone is one base off. The chain employs TRBV27 and TRBJ1-5; the D gene is possibly TRBD1 (5 bases). Deletions cut 4 bases from V and 2 bases from J, with 9 bases between. CDR1 and CDR2 from the germline V gene are MNHEY and SMNVEV (reference sequence). The CDR3 totals 14 residues. As DNA, the CDR3 is TGTGCCAGCAGTTCCATCAGGGGCAATCAGCCCCAGCATTTT. This codes for CASSSIRGNQPQHF.

The chain carries TRBV20-1 and TRBJ2-2; no clear D gene. V was trimmed by 0 bases and J by 4 bases, leaving 15 bases between them. This CDR3 has 16 amino acids. Germline assignment: CDR1 DFQATT and CDR2 SNEGSKA (reference sequence). For the CDR3, the DNA is TGCAGTGCTAGAGATCAGCTGGGCCTAATCACCGGGGAGCTGTTTTTT. This codes for CSARDQLGLITGELFF.

This clonotype showed up just a few times. The chain joins TRBV5-4 to TRBJ2-3; D uncertain. Looked up from germline, CDR1 is SGHNT and CDR2 is YYREEE (reference sequence). The CDR3 is 15 amino acids. V shed 4 bases and J shed 2 bases, with 14 bases lying between them. CDR3 DNA sequence: TGTGCCAGCAGCGCTCCCCGGGCCATCACAGATACGCAGTATTTT. Amino acids: CASSAPRAITDTQYF.